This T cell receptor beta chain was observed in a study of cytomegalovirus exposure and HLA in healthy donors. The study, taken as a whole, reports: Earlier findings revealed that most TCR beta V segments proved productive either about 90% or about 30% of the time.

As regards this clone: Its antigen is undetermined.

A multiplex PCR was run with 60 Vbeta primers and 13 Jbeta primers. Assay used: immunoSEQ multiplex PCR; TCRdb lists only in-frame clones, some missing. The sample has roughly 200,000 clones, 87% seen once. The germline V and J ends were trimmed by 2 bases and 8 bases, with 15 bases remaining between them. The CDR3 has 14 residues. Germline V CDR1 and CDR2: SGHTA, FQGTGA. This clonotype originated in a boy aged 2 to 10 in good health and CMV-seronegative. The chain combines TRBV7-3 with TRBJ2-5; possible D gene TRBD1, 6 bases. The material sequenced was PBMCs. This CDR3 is CASSLGQSHGTQYF. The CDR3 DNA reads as TGTGCCAGCAGCTTAGGACAGTCCCACGGCACCCAGTACTTC.